The following is a TCR beta chain sequence with its context. Its antigen is unknown. Each patient with chemo-refractory metastatic non-small-cell lung cancer was treated with focal radiation plus CTLA-4 blockade using ipilimumab. The entry originates in a study of radiotherapy plus CTLA-4 blockade in lung cancer. Looking at the study overall: The study recorded objective responses in less than 20% of patients and disease control in approximately 29%. Study-wide points: Tumor-derived TCR clones expanded in blood after radiotherapy plus ipilimumab. Response, reportedly, was best predicted by interferon-beta along with early blood T cell clone dynamics.

This CDR3 has 17 residues. V was clipped by 3 bases and J by 2 bases; unmatched bases: 8. CDR1 MDHEN and CDR2 SYDVKM come from the germline V gene. Only in-frame clones appear in the TCRdb table, and some are missing; sequencing was by immunoSEQ multiplex PCR. The sample includes some 110,000 clones, approximately 80% of them seen just once. The TCR sequence derives from a human donor with non-small cell lung cancer who had a partial response to radiotherapy plus ipilimumab. This chain links TRBV28 with TRBJ2-5, with 11 positions matching TRBD2. The specimen comprised peripheral blood, sampled from a patient treated with radiotherapy plus ipilimumab. The CDR3 bases are TGTGCCAGCAGTTTGCCCCTAGCGGGAGGTCTACAAGAGACCCAGTACTTC. This translates into CASSLPLAGGLQETQYF.